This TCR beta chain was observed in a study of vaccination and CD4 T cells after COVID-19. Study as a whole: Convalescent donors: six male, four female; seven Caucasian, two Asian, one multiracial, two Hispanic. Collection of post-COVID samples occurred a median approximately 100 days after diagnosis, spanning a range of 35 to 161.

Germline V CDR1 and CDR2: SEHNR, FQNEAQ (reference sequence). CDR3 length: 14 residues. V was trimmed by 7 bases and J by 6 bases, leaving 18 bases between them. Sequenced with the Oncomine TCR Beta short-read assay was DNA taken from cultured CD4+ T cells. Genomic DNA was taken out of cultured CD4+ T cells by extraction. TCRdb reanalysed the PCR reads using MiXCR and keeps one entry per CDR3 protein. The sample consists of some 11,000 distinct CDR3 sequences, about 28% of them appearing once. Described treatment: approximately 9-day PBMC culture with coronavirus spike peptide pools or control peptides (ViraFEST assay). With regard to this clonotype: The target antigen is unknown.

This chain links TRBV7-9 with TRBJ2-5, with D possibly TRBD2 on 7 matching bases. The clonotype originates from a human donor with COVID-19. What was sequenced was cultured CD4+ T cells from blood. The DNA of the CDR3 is TGTGCCAGCACCCTCCCGGGGGGCGTGAAGACCCAGTACTTC. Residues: CASTLPGGVKTQYF.